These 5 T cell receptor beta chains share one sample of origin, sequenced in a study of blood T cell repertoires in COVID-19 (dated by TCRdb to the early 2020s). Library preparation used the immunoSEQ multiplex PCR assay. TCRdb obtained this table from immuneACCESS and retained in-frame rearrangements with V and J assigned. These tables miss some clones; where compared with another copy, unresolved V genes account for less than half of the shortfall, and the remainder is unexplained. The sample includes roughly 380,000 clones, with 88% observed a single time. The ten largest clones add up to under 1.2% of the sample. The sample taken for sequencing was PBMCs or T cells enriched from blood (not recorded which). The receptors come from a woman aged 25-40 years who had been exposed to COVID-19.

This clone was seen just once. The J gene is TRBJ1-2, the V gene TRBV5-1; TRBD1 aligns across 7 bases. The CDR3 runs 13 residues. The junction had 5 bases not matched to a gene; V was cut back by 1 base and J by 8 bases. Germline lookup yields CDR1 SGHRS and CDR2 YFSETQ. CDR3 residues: CASSLKGGFGYTF. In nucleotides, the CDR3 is TGCGCCAGCAGCTTGAAAGGGGGCTTCGGCTACACCTTC.

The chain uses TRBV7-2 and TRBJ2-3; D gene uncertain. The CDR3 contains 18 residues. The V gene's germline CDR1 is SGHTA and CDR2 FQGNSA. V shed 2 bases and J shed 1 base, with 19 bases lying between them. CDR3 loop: CASSLLHLARPGTDTQYF. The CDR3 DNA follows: TGTGCCAGCAGCTTACTGCACCTGGCTAGGCCTGGCACAGATACGCAGTATTTT. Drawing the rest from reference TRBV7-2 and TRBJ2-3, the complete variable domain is GAGVSQSPSNKVTEKGKDVELRCDPISGHTALYWYRQSLGQGLEFLIYFQGNSAPDKSGLPSDRFSAERTGGSVSTLTIQRTQQEDSAVYLCASSLLHLARPGTDTQYFGPGTRLTVL.

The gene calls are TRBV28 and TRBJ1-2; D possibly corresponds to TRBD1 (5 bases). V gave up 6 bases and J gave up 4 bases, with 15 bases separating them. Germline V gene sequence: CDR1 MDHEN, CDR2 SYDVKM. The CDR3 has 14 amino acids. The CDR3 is CASRWSRGTYGYTF. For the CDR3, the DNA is TGTGCCAGCAGATGGTCGCGGGGCACCTATGGCTACACCTTC.

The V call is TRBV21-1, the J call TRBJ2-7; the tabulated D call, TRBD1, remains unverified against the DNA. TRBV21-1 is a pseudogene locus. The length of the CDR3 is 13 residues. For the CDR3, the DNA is TGTGCCAGCAGCAAAGGGGACAGGTACGAGCAGTACTTC. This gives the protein CASSKGDRYEQYF.

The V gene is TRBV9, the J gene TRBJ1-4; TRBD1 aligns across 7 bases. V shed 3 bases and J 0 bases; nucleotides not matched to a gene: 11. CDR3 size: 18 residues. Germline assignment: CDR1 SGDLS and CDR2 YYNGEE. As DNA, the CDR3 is TGTGCCAGCAGCGCCCGACAGGGCCGGTCTCCAACTAATGAAAAACTGTTTTTT. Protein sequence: CASSARQGRSPTNEKLFF. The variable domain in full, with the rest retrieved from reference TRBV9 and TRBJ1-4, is DSGVTQTPKHLITATGQRVTLRCSPRSGDLSVYWYQQSLDQGLQFLIQYYNGEERAKGNILERFSAQQFPDLHSELNLSSLELGDSALYFCASSARQGRSPTNEKLFFGSGTQLSVL.